These 24 T cell receptor beta chains came from one sample sequenced in a study of T cell changes during pregnancy in multiple sclerosis. TCRdb's copy holds only in-frame clones and misses some; the assay was immunoSEQ multiplex PCR. Among some 60,000 clones, around 92% were seen once, and the ten largest hold less than 3%. Specimen: peripheral blood, collected in the second trimester of pregnancy. Receptors were obtained from a female donor in good health, enrolled as a control in a pregnancy study.

J is TRBJ2-1 and V is TRBV7-2; 12 bases are a match to TRBD2. The CDR3 spans 14 residues. The germline V gene encodes CDR1 SGHTA and CDR2 FQGNSA. The ends lost 11 bases at V and 2 bases at J; junction bases unmatched: 4. This CDR3 reads CAGGTSGPYNEQFF. CDR3 DNA sequence: TGTGCCGGAGGGACTAGCGGGCCCTACAATGAGCAGTTCTTC.

The chain combines TRBV5-4 with TRBJ2-1, with 12 bases lining up with TRBD2. Germline loops: CDR1 SGHNT, CDR2 YYREEE (reference sequence). With V trimmed by 0 bases and J by 7 bases, 8 bases remained unmatched. The CDR3 covers 17 residues. Here the CDR3 DNA reads TGTGCCAGCAGCTTGGGGGCCCCCGGGACTAGCGGGAATGAGCAGTTCTTC. Its protein is CASSLGAPGTSGNEQFF.

The V call is TRBV30, the J call TRBJ2-2; TRBD2 is a possible D gene (7 bases). The CDR3 covers 15 residues. Trimming took off 3 bases at V and 4 bases at J, with 15 bases between the two ends. The germline CDR1 and CDR2 sequences are GTSNPN and SVGIG (reference sequence). CDR3 DNA sequence: TGTGCCTGGAGGGGAGGGGGATATGGCACCGGGGAGCTGTTTTTT. It encodes CAWRGGGYGTGELFF.

The chain combines TRBV11-2 with TRBJ2-7; 9 positions match TRBD2. Looked up from germline, CDR1 is SGHAT and CDR2 is FQNNGV. V shed 5 bases, J shed 10 bases, and the junction held 15 bases outside the gene matches. The CDR3 is made up of 15 amino acids. The CDR3 sequence is CASSLSDGAGGRQYF. The CDR3 coding sequence is TGTGCCAGCAGCCTCTCCGATGGGGCGGGAGGGAGACAGTACTTC. Looking up the rest from reference TRBV11-2 and TRBJ2-7 gives the full variable domain: EAGVAQSPRYKIIEKRQSVAFWCNPISGHATLYWYQQILGQGPKLLIQFQNNGVVDDSQLPKDRFSAERLKGVDSTLKIQPAKLEDSAVYLCASSLSDGAGGRQYFGPGTRLTVT.

The chain has TRBV5-5 and TRBJ2-1; D remains ambiguous. The germline V and J ends were trimmed by 0 bases and 0 bases, with 7 bases remaining between them. The CDR3 totals 15 residues. Looked up from germline, CDR1 is SGHKS and CDR2 is YYEKEE (reference sequence). CDR3 nucleotide sequence: TGTGCCAGCAGCTTGGAAGCCGGCTCCTACAATGAGCAGTTCTTC. It codes for CASSLEAGSYNEQFF.

The chain carries TRBV5-1 and TRBJ2-5; 14 bases map to TRBD2. CDR1 and CDR2 (germline): SGHRS, YFSETQ. CDR3 length: 17 amino acids. The V and J ends lost 4 bases and 4 bases, in that order; junction bases with no gene match: 9. CDR3 bases: TGCGCCAGCAGCGCGGGACTAGCGGGGGTAATTAGAGAGACCCAGTACTTC. Protein product: CASSAGLAGVIRETQYF. Looking up the rest from reference TRBV5-1 and TRBJ2-5 gives the full variable domain: KAGVTQTPRYLIKTRGQQVTLSCSPISGHRSVSWYQQTPGQGLQFLFEYFSETQRNKGNFPGRFSGRQFSNSRSEMNVSTLELGDSALYLCASSAGLAGVIRETQYFGPGTRLLVL.

V usage is TRBV7-8 and J usage is TRBJ2-7; 11 nucleotides align to TRBD2. Germline V CDR1 and CDR2: SGHVS, FQNEAQ. J lost 7 bases, V lost 5 bases, and 7 bases had no gene match. The CDR3 loop spans 14 amino acids. The CDR3 here is CASSRGLAEREQYF. The CDR3 nucleotides read TGTGCCAGCAGCCGGGGACTAGCGGAAAGGGAGCAGTACTTC.

The chain has TRBV10-3 and TRBJ2-7; D not certain. The CDR3 runs 15 residues. Germline loops: CDR1 ENHRY, CDR2 SYGVKD. Trimming removed 3 bases from V and 5 bases from J, with 17 bases in between. CDR3 coding DNA: TGTGCCATCAGTGATCAGAGGTTCGGGTACGACGAGCAGTACTTC. It specifies CAISDQRFGYDEQYF.

The chain links TRBV9 to TRBJ2-2, with D maybe TRBD1 (6 bases). With 3 bases removed from V and 5 bases from J, the gap between germline ends came to 11 bases. Germline lookup yields CDR1 SGDLS and CDR2 YYNGEE. The CDR3 is 14 amino acids. The CDR3 DNA reads as TGTGCCAGCAGCGCTTACACAGGGACCGGGGAGCTGTTTTTT. It is translated as CASSAYTGTGELFF.

This chain joins TRBV19 and TRBJ1-2; D may be TRBD1 (6 bases). The germline CDR1 and CDR2 sequences are LNHDA and SQIVND (reference sequence). This CDR3 comprises 16 residues. Trimming took off 7 bases at V and 4 bases at J, with 22 bases between the two ends. For the CDR3, the DNA is TGTGCCAGTACCAAATACTCCCCCGGGGGGGCCTATGGCTACACCTTC. This encodes CASTKYSPGGAYGYTF.

This chain's CDR3 is CASSLGPGKNTEAFF. The CDR3 bases are TGCGCCAGCAGCTTGGGGCCGGGTAAGAACACTGAAGCTTTCTTT. The gene calls are TRBV5-1 and TRBJ1-1; D is ambiguous. The ends were cut back, 0 bases at V and 1 base at J, with 10 bases in the middle. The CDR3 has 15 residues. Germline CDR1 is SGHRS and CDR2 is YFSETQ.

The sample holds one count of this clone. The CDR3 bases are TGTGCCAGCAGCTTAATGTCAGGGGATCAGCCCCAGCATTTT. Amino acids: CASSLMSGDQPQHF. The chain joins TRBV7-8 to TRBJ1-5; tentative D call: TRBD1 (6 bases). From germline, CDR1 is SGHVS and CDR2 FQNEAQ. The CDR3 is made up of 14 amino acids. V was clipped by 2 bases and J by 5 bases, with 10 bases between them.

The chain joins TRBV7-2 to TRBJ1-6, with 7 bases identical to TRBD1. There are 16 residues in the CDR3. Germline V gene sequence: CDR1 SGHTA, CDR2 FQGNSA. Losses at the gene ends were 4 bases for V and 4 bases for J; bases not matched to a gene: 7. The CDR3 DNA follows: TGTGCCAGCAGCTACACAGGGGACATGTATAATTCACCCCTCCACTTT. This translates into CASSYTGDMYNSPLHF.

The chain recombines TRBV5-1 with TRBJ2-1; TRBD2 matches at 7 bases. Germline loops: CDR1 SGHRS, CDR2 YFSETQ. This CDR3 has 14 residues. V shed 8 bases and J 3 bases; nucleotides not matched to a gene: 8. The CDR3 DNA is TGCGCCAGTAGTGAGGCTAGCGGCTACAATGAGCAGTTCTTC. Protein product: CASSEASGYNEQFF.

V and J are TRBV9 and TRBJ2-3, with D possibly matching TRBD2 (5 bases). Trimming took 4 bases from V and 1 from J, leaving 16 bases between them. Germline V gives CDR1 SGDLS, CDR2 YYNGEE. The CDR3 is 16 amino acids. The CDR3 reads CASSPSSGGRTDTQYF. The CDR3 bases are TGTGCCAGCAGCCCCTCCAGCGGCGGGCGCACAGATACGCAGTATTTT.

The chain couples TRBV7-2 to TRBJ2-3; 7 bases map to TRBD2. Germline-derived CDR1 and CDR2 are SGHTA and FQGNSA. V lost 1 base and J lost 8; bases outside the gene matches: 3. CDR3 length: 13 residues. The chain's CDR3 is CASSLDLAGTQYF. The CDR3 region has the DNA TGTGCCAGCAGCTTAGACTTAGCGGGTACGCAGTATTTT.

The rearrangement joins TRBV20-1 to TRBJ2-3, with D uncertain. CDR1 and CDR2 (germline): DFQATT, SNEGSKA (reference sequence). Trimming took off 4 bases at V and 4 bases at J, with 3 bases between the two ends. The CDR3 is 10 amino acids. CDR3 residues: CSAIADTQYF. The CDR3 coding sequence is TGCAGTGCTATCGCAGATACGCAGTATTTT.

The chain combines TRBV4-1 with TRBJ2-7, with 8 positions matching TRBD2. The CDR3 has 15 amino acids. Germline V gene lookup returns CDR1 MGHRA and CDR2 YSYEKL. With V trimmed by 4 bases and J by 6 bases, 11 bases remained unmatched. The CDR3 region has the DNA TGCGCCAGCAGCCGCCTCCTTAGCGGGGACTCCGAGCAGTACTTC. Amino acids: CASSRLLSGDSEQYF.

The genes are TRBV10-3 and TRBJ2-1; D is uncertain. This CDR3 is 20 amino acids long. The germline V gene has CDR1 ENHRY and CDR2 SYGVKD. The V end lost 6 bases, the J end lost 4 bases, and 31 bases lay between the germline ends. The CDR3 here is CAISPVQIRPTKRSYNEQFF. The CDR3 bases are TGTGCCATCAGCCCGGTACAGATCAGACCAACGAAACGCTCATACAATGAGCAGTTCTTC.

V gene TRBV28 combines with J gene TRBJ1-4; weak D call: TRBD1 (6 bases). V dropped 4 bases and J dropped 7 bases, with 13 bases sitting between them. Germline V lookup: CDR1 MDHEN, CDR2 SYDVKM. The CDR3 has 14 amino acids. CDR3 residues: CASSSGQSVEKLFF. The CDR3 region has the DNA TGTGCCAGCAGTTCCGGACAGTCCGTTGAAAAACTGTTTTTT.

The J gene is TRBJ1-1, the V gene TRBV9; D perhaps matches TRBD1 (5 bases). The CDR3 runs to 15 residues. Trimming cost V 2 bases and J 4 bases, with 15 bases left between them. CDR1 is SGDLS, CDR2 YYNGEE, per germline. The CDR3 loop is CASSVDAGGATEAFF. The CDR3 DNA reads as TGTGCCAGCAGCGTTGACGCGGGGGGAGCCACTGAAGCTTTCTTT. The variable domain in full, with the rest retrieved from reference TRBV9 and TRBJ1-1, is DSGVTQTPKHLITATGQRVTLRCSPRSGDLSVYWYQQSLDQGLQFLIQYYNGEERAKGNILERFSAQQFPDLHSELNLSSLELGDSALYFCASSVDAGGATEAFFGQGTRLTVV.

This chain connects TRBV19 to TRBJ2-7; 9 bases line up with TRBD2. The V segment lost 1 base and the J segment 4 bases; nucleotides outside the gene matches: 17. In germline, CDR1 is LNHDA, CDR2 SQIVND (reference sequence). CDR3 length: 19 amino acids. The CDR3 here is CASSIGSPRGGRVLYEQYF. In DNA, the CDR3 is TGTGCCAGTAGTATAGGGTCCCCCCGCGGCGGGAGGGTTCTGTACGAGCAGTACTTC.

The rearrangement links TRBV13 to TRBJ1-5, with a tentative D call TRBD1 (6 bases). Germline V CDR1 and CDR2: PRHDT, FYEKMQ (reference sequence). Between the trimmed V and J ends, which lost 7 bases and 3 bases, there was a span of 13 bases. The CDR3 spans 14 residues. CDR3 region: CASTYSGDNQPQHF. The CDR3 coding sequence is TGTGCCAGCACCTACTCAGGGGACAATCAGCCCCAGCATTTT.

This clone appeared a few times. For the CDR3, the DNA is TGCAGCGTTTGGGTTCAGAGGTTCTCTGAAGCTTTCTTT. Translating gives CSVWVQRFSEAFF. This chain joins TRBV29-1 and TRBJ1-1; D uncertain. Germline V CDR1 and CDR2: SQVTM, ANQGSEA. This CDR3 has 13 residues. Trimming took 5 bases from V and 6 from J, leaving 16 bases between them.